The 30 T cell receptor beta chains below come from one sample, sequenced in a study of long-term antiretroviral therapy in people with HIV (dated by TCRdb to 2021 to 2024). Sequencing of the TRB variable region was done with the immunoSEQ hsTCRB v3.0 assay at survey level resolution. TCRdb took this table from immuneACCESS and kept in-frame rearrangements with V and J called. Such tables lack part of the clones; where checked against another copy, unresolved V genes explain under half of the gap, and the rest is unexplained. In this sample the table shows roughly 25,000 clones, more than 65% of which occur a single time. Clones ranked in the top ten supply around 2% of the sample. The starting material was unsorted PBMCs, obtained 3 years after starting antiretroviral therapy. Receptors were obtained from a man in his forties or fifties with HIV.

J is TRBJ2-3 and V is TRBV5-4, with D possibly TRBD1 on 5 matching bases. Germline assignment: CDR1 SGHNT and CDR2 YYREEE (reference sequence). The CDR3 contains 13 residues. Trimming stripped 9 bases from V and 1 base from J, with 12 bases between. CDR3 coding DNA: TGTGCCAATGGAAGGGGCGGCACAGATACGCAGTATTTT. Amino acids: CANGRGGTDTQYF.

The rearrangement links TRBV7-2 to TRBJ2-5; maybe TRBD2 (6 bases). The CDR3 consists of 14 residues. Germline CDR1 reads SGHTA; CDR2 reads FQGNSA. Between the trimmed V and J ends, which lost 5 bases and 6 bases, there was a span of 16 bases. The CDR3: CASSRDLLRKTQYF. The CDR3 bases are TGTGCCAGCAGCAGGGACTTGCTCCGCAAGACCCAGTACTTC.

V usage is TRBV18 and J usage is TRBJ1-1; D is possibly TRBD1 (5 bases). Trimming stripped 0 bases from V and 0 bases from J, with 11 bases between. Per germline, CDR1 KGHSH and CDR2 LQKENI. The CDR3 has 16 amino acids. This CDR3 reads CASSPPWSGLNTEAFF. CDR3 bases: TGTGCCAGCTCACCACCGTGGTCAGGGCTGAACACTGAAGCTTTCTTT.

The V call is TRBV19, the J call TRBJ2-7; D remains ambiguous. Germline V gene data show CDR1 as LNHDA and CDR2 as SQIVND (reference sequence). V shed 6 bases and J shed 0 bases, with 12 bases lying between them. The CDR3 contains 14 residues. The CDR3 nucleotides are TGTGCCAGTAGCTATAATAGGCTCTCCTACGAGCAGTACTTC. Translated, it gives CASSYNRLSYEQYF.

CDR3 bases: TGTGCCAGCAATAACCCGGGGGAAGCTTTCTTT. Encoded protein: CASNNPGEAFF. V and J are TRBV2 and TRBJ1-1; D gene unclear. Germline V gene sequence: CDR1 SNHLY, CDR2 FYNNEI. The CDR3 is 11 residues long. Trimming pared 7 bases from V and 8 bases from J, leaving 11 bases between.

The genes are TRBV28 and TRBJ1-2; D might be TRBD1 (5 bases). The CDR3 contains 14 residues. Germline loops: CDR1 MDHEN, CDR2 SYDVKM. The V end was cut by 8 bases, the J end by 7 bases, with 20 bases between. Here the CDR3 reads CASGTEGTATGYTF. The CDR3 region has the DNA TGTGCCAGCGGGACCGAAGGGACGGCGACTGGCTACACCTTC.

The genes are TRBV10-3 and TRBJ2-7, with TRBD1 matching over 8 bases. V lost 4 bases, J lost 0 bases, and 5 bases stayed unmatched. The CDR3 sequence is 15 residues long. Germline V CDR1 and CDR2: ENHRY, SYGVKD. The DNA of the CDR3 is TGTGCCATCAGTGGGGGACAGGAGCTCTCCTACGAGCAGTACTTC. As protein: CAISGGQELSYEQYF.

The table lists this clone with a few counts. The chain uses TRBV6-5 and TRBJ1-1; TRBD1 agrees at 9 bases. CDR3 length equals 15 residues. Germline V lookup: CDR1 MNHEY, CDR2 SVGAGI. Trimming took 6 bases from V and 5 from J; bases not matched to a gene: 10. This CDR3 is CASSRPTTGGTEAFF. The DNA of the CDR3 is TGTGCCAGCAGCCGCCCAACGACAGGGGGGACTGAAGCTTTCTTT.

V gene TRBV4-3 combines with J gene TRBJ2-3; tentatively, D is TRBD2 (5 bases). V dropped 1 base and J dropped 4 bases, with 9 bases sitting between them. This CDR3 region has 14 residues. Germline lookup yields CDR1 LGHNA and CDR2 YSLEER. The CDR3 protein is CASSQGRGPDTQYF. The CDR3 nucleotides read TGCGCCAGCAGCCAAGGAAGAGGGCCAGATACGCAGTATTTT.

The rearrangement joins TRBV27 to TRBJ1-5, with D hard to call. V lost 1 base, J lost 6 bases, and 4 bases lay in between. Germline V gives CDR1 MNHEY, CDR2 SMNVEV (reference sequence). CDR3 size: 12 residues. The CDR3 loop reads CASSLLGQPQHF. The CDR3 DNA reads as TGTGCCAGCAGTTTATTAGGTCAGCCCCAGCATTTT.

V usage is TRBV4-1 and J usage is TRBJ1-5; a possible D gene is TRBD1 (5 bases). Germline values: CDR1 MGHRA, CDR2 YSYEKL. The V end lost 5 bases, the J end lost 6 bases, and 23 bases lay between the germline ends. This CDR3 has 17 residues. The CDR3 reads CASSSAERGSRRQPQHF. The CDR3 DNA sequence: TGCGCCAGCAGCTCCGCAGAAAGGGGTTCTCGACGTCAGCCCCAGCATTTT.

This chain links TRBV27 with TRBJ1-6, with no clear D. V lost 4 bases to trimming and J lost 7 bases, with 14 bases between them. CDR3 length: 15 residues. Germline CDR1 is MNHEY and CDR2 is SMNVEV (reference sequence). The CDR3: CASSSNRLINSPLHF. The CDR3 nucleotides are TGTGCCAGCAGTTCGAACAGATTGATCAATTCACCCCTCCACTTT.

The rearrangement links TRBV27 to TRBJ2-7; maybe TRBD1 (5 bases). Trimming left V 2 bases short and J 4 bases short, with 12 bases between. Germline lookup yields CDR1 MNHEY and CDR2 SMNVEV (reference sequence). The length of the CDR3 is 14 residues. In DNA form, the CDR3 reads TGTGCCAGCAGTTTAGGTGGGGCGCCTTACGAGCAGTACTTC. Amino acids: CASSLGGAPYEQYF.

The V call is TRBV5-4, the J call TRBJ1-1, with D maybe TRBD1 (5 bases). Trimming stripped 4 bases from V and 1 base from J, with 11 bases between. Germline CDR1 and CDR2: SGHNT and YYREEE (reference sequence). The CDR3 is 14 amino acids. CDR3 nucleotide sequence: TGTGCCAGCAGCCGGTGGGGCAGGAACACTGAAGCTTTCTTT. Translated: CASSRWGRNTEAFF.

The chain links TRBV30 to TRBJ1-1; D gene ambiguous. This CDR3 spans 15 amino acids. Germline V gene data show CDR1 as GTSNPN and CDR2 as SVGIG (reference sequence). Trimming took 5 bases from V and 4 from J, leaving 20 bases between them. The DNA of the CDR3 is TGTGCCTGGGTGGAGGAAGGCCCCAGGCCCACTGAAGCTTTCTTT. Its protein product is CAWVEEGPRPTEAFF. Filled out from reference TRBV30 and TRBJ1-1, the complete variable domain reads SQTIHQWPATLVQPVGSPLSLECTVEGTSNPNLYWYRQAAGRGLQLLFYSVGIGQISSEVPQNLSASRPQDRQFILSSKKLLLSDSGFYLCAWVEEGPRPTEAFFGQGTRLTVV.

This chain connects TRBV4-3 to TRBJ1-5; D might be TRBD1 (6 bases). The CDR3 totals 15 residues. Germline V gene sequence: CDR1 LGHNA, CDR2 YSLEER. The V and J ends lost 0 bases and 4 bases respectively, with 10 bases between them. CDR3 loop: CASSQDRTDNQPQHF. CDR3 sequence (DNA): TGCGCCAGCAGCCAAGATAGGACAGATAATCAGCCCCAGCATTTT.

This rearrangement joins TRBV11-2 to TRBJ2-3; D unresolved. Trimming shortened V by 1 base and J by 0 bases, and 11 bases separated the two germline ends. The CDR3 extends over 16 amino acids. Germline V gives CDR1 SGHAT, CDR2 FQNNGV. CDR3 coding DNA: TGTGCCAGCAGCTTAGGGACGGAGTATAGCACAGATACGCAGTATTTT. It translates to CASSLGTEYSTDTQYF.

The chain links TRBV7-3 to TRBJ2-3; TRBD2 might be the D (5 bases). V lost 5 bases, J lost 2 bases, and 11 bases lay in between. Germline V gene lookup returns CDR1 SGHTA and CDR2 FQGTGA. The CDR3 is made up of 14 amino acids. For the CDR3, the DNA is TGTGCCAGCAGCCCCCGACTACCCACAGATACGCAGTATTTT. This encodes CASSPRLPTDTQYF.

The chain uses TRBV6-4 and TRBJ1-5; a weak D match, TRBD1 (5 bases). V lost 6 bases and J 4 bases, leaving 13 bases between the germline ends. CDR1 and CDR2 from the germline V gene are MRHNA and SNTAGT. The CDR3 has 14 residues. CDR3 DNA: TGTGCCAGCAGCAGGGACGGGGCTAATCAGCCCCAGCATTTT. Its translation is CASSRDGANQPQHF.

In this sample, this clone turned up once. The chain employs TRBV4-3 and TRBJ1-1; possibly TRBD1 for D (6 bases). Germline V gene sequence: CDR1 LGHNA, CDR2 YSLEER. V dropped 2 bases and J dropped 4 bases, with 17 bases sitting between them. The CDR3 spans 16 residues. The CDR3 DNA sequence: TGCGCCAGCAGCCAACCTCAGGGGACCCCACTCACTGAAGCTTTCTTT. Translation gives CASSQPQGTPLTEAFF.

The V and J genes are TRBV7-6 and TRBJ2-4; 10 bases agree with TRBD1. V lost 1 base, J lost 9 bases, and 3 bases stayed unmatched. The CDR3 is made up of 14 amino acids. CDR1 and CDR2 (germline): SGHVS, FNYEAQ. Written as DNA, the CDR3 is TGTGCCAGCAGCTTAGGGGACAGGGGCGGCATTCAGTACTTC. Encoded protein: CASSLGDRGGIQYF.

This clone was seen just once. CDR3 DNA: TGTGCCAGCAGTGCGTGGGGCCAGCCCCAGCATTTT. Amino acids: CASSAWGQPQHF. This sequence joins TRBV6-1 and TRBJ1-5; the D gene is possibly TRBD1 (5 bases). V was trimmed by 4 bases and J by 7 bases, leaving 8 bases between them. Germline values: CDR1 MNHNS, CDR2 SASEGT. This CDR3 is 12 amino acids long.

The gene calls are TRBV6-1 and TRBJ1-1; D remains ambiguous. With 5 bases removed from V and 3 bases from J, the gap between germline ends came to 13 bases. CDR1 and CDR2 (germline): MNHNS, SASEGT. CDR3 length equals 14 residues. This chain's CDR3 is CASSSQARDTEAFF. DNA of the CDR3: TGTGCCAGCAGTTCTCAAGCGCGGGACACTGAAGCTTTCTTT.

The rearrangement uses TRBV14 and TRBJ2-5; maybe TRBD2 (5 bases). V was trimmed by 4 bases and J by 5 bases, leaving 14 bases between them. The CDR3 covers 14 residues. Germline V gene data show CDR1 as SGHDN and CDR2 as FVKESK. The CDR3 is CASSRMGVRETQYF. CDR3 nucleotide sequence: TGTGCCAGCAGCCGGATGGGAGTGCGGGAGACCCAGTACTTC.

This chain uses TRBV29-1 with TRBJ2-2, with TRBD2 matching over 8 bases. The CDR3 is 16 residues long. Germline lookup yields CDR1 SQVTM and CDR2 ANQGSEA. V trimming: 6 bases; J trimming: 7 bases; junction bases outside the gene matches: 16. The CDR3, as DNA: TGCAGCGTCATGGAGGCTGTTAGCGGGAATCTCGGGGAGCTGTTTTTT. This encodes CSVMEAVSGNLGELFF.

The chain carries TRBV28 and TRBJ2-2; tentative D call: TRBD1 (5 bases). The CDR3 covers 14 residues. V was clipped by 7 bases and J by 6 bases, with 15 bases between them. Looked up from germline, CDR1 is MDHEN and CDR2 is SYDVKM. The CDR3 nucleotides read TGTGCCAGCAACAACCCAGGGTTTTCCGGGGAGCTGTTTTTT. It encodes CASNNPGFSGELFF.

This clone was observed once. The rearrangement links TRBV18 to TRBJ1-4; a weak D match, TRBD1 (6 bases). Trimming cost V 1 base and J 8 bases, with 14 bases left between them. There are 15 residues in the CDR3. Germline values: CDR1 KGHSH, CDR2 LQKENI. The CDR3 DNA is TGTGCCAGCTCACCACGTGTCAGGGGAAGGGAAAAACTGTTTTTT. Translated: CASSPRVRGREKLFF.

The chain has TRBV10-1 and TRBJ2-2; D possibly corresponds to TRBD1 (5 bases). Trimming pared 6 bases from V and 2 bases from J, leaving 13 bases between. From germline, CDR1 is WNHNN and CDR2 SYGVQD (reference sequence). CDR3 size: 15 residues. The CDR3 nucleotides read TGCGCCAGCAGGGGGCCCGGAGCAAACACCGGGGAGCTGTTTTTT. It specifies CASRGPGANTGELFF.

The chain carries TRBV7-9 and TRBJ1-1; 7 bases match TRBD1. CDR1 is SEHNR and CDR2 is FQNEAQ in the germline V gene (reference sequence). Trimming took 1 base from V and 2 from J; bases not matched to a gene: 4. The length of the CDR3 is 15 residues. CDR3 sequence reads: CASSLVTGYNTEAFF. The CDR3 coding sequence is TGTGCCAGCAGCTTAGTGACAGGGTATAACACTGAAGCTTTCTTT.

The chain employs TRBV30 and TRBJ2-7, with D uncertain. Trimming took 1 base from V and 6 from J, leaving 13 bases between them. The CDR3 spans 13 residues. Per germline, CDR1 GTSNPN and CDR2 SVGIG (reference sequence). The CDR3 sequence is CAWSGGAAGEQYF. Here the CDR3 DNA reads TGTGCCTGGAGTGGAGGTGCTGCTGGCGAGCAGTACTTC.